The rows below give T cell receptor beta chains drawn from one sample of a study of CD8 T cells in ankylosing spondylitis. MiXCR was run by TCRdb on the 5' RACE reads, yielding one entry per CDR3 protein. The sample records 200,000 or so distinct CDR3 sequences, roughly 18% being singletons. The sequencing input was blood, either unsorted or a sorted T cell fraction (not recorded which). The receptors come from a male donor under 30 with ankylosing spondylitis or in good health (not recorded which). Each CDR3 is given with its conserved first and last residue. D genes are given only for firm matches. Expanded clones are given a class, and other clones once, few, many or no size at all.

14 | TRBJ2-5 | TRBV25-1 | . | . | TGTGCCACTCACCCGGGGGTCGGTCAAGAGACCCAGTACTTC | CATHPGVGQETQYF
18 | TRBJ2-3 | TRBV6-1 | many | TRBD1 | TGTGCCAGCAGTGAAGCGCAGGGACAGGGGTATGACACAGATACGCAGTATTTT | CASSEAQGQGYDTDTQYF
13 | TRBJ2-7 | TRBV15 | many | . | TGTGCCACCAGCACCGCGCCTACCTACGAGCAGTACTTC | CATSTAPTYEQYF
16 | TRBJ2-1 | TRBV7-3 | many | TRBD2 | TGTGCCAGCAGCCATAGCGGGGCTCACGGGTACAATGAGCAGTTCTTC | CASSHSGAHGYNEQFF
16 | TRBJ1-1 | TRBV6-2/TRBV6-3 | many | TRBD1 | TGTGCCAGCAGTTTCCAACAGGGGAAAGAGAACACTGAAGCTTTCTTT | CASSFQQGKENTEAFF
13 | TRBJ1-2 | TRBV4-3 | . | . | TGCGCCAGCAGCCAAGAATCTATTGAAGGCTACACCTTC | CASSQESIEGYTF
14 | TRBJ2-1 | TRBV5-1 | many | TRBD2 | TGCGCCAGCAGTCGGGAGGTCTCCTACAATGAGCAGTTCTTC | CASSREVSYNEQFF
12 | TRBJ2-1 | TRBV15 | many | . | TGTGCCACCAGCAGAGATATGAATGAGCAGTTCTTC | CATSRDMNEQFF
13 | TRBJ1-2 | TRBV11-2 | many | . | TGTGCCAGCAGCCGGGACGGGGGGTATGGCTACACCTTC | CASSRDGGYGYTF
14 | TRBJ2-7 | TRBV6-5 | few | TRBD1 | TGTGCCAGCAGGCGACAGGGAGCCGAGGGGGAGCAGTACTTC | CASRRQGAEGEQYF
13 | TRBJ2-7 | TRBV11-2 | many | . | TGTGCCAGCAGCTCCAACCGGATGACCGAGCAGTACTTC | CASSSNRMTEQYF
12 | TRBJ2-2 | TRBV12-3/TRBV12-4 | many | . | TGTGCCAGCAGTCTCTCCTCCGGGGAGCTGTTTTTT | CASSLSSGELFF
14 | TRBJ1-1 | TRBV12-3/TRBV12-4 | many | . | TGTGCCAGCAGGCCCGGGGGGGGTGAGACTGAAGCTTTCTTT | CASRPGGGETEAFF
15 | TRBJ1-1 | TRBV27 | many | . | TGTGCCAGCAGAGCCTACCCTTCTCCTTTCACTGAAGCTTTCTTT | CASRAYPSPFTEAFF
16 | TRBJ2-2 | TRBV3-1 | many | . | TGTGCCAGCAGCCAAGTGGCTCAGACAGCCAGAGGGGAGCTGTTTTTT | CASSQVAQTARGELFF
10 | TRBJ1-1 | TRBV20-1 | . | . | TGCAGTGCTAGAGATACTGAAGCTTTCTTT | CSARDTEAFF
16 | TRBJ2-3 | TRBV7-9 | many | TRBD2 | TGTGCCAGCAGCTTACTCCGGGACTATAGCACAGATACGCAGTATTTT | CASSLLRDYSTDTQYF
19 | TRBJ2-7 | TRBV11-2 | many | TRBD2 | TGTGCCAGCAGGACGAATGGACTAGCGAAAAGGAGTTTATCCTACGAGCAGTACTTC | CASRTNGLAKRSLSYEQYF
12 | TRBJ1-4 | TRBV2 | many | . | TGTGCCAGCAGTGGAAAAGGCAGGCAACTGTTTTTT | CASSGKGRQLFF
14 | TRBJ2-7 | TRBV18 | once | TRBD2 | TGTGCCAGCTCTTTAGCGGGAGACTCCTACGAGCAGTACTTC | CASSLAGDSYEQYF
11 | TRBJ2-7 | TRBV6-2/TRBV6-3 | . | . | TGTGCCAGCAGTCGCTTGAGCGAGCAGTACTTC | CASSRLSEQYF
15 | TRBJ2-7 | TRBV11-1 | many | TRBD1 | TGTGCCAGCAGCCGGACAGGGGTTGGCCTCTACGAGCAGTACTTC | CASSRTGVGLYEQYF
13 | TRBJ1-2 | TRBV6-5 | many | TRBD1 | TGTGCCAGCAGGGGGACAGGGGGCTATGGCTACACCTTC | CASRGTGGYGYTF
14 | TRBJ2-3 | TRBV7-8 | many | . | TGTGCCAGCAGACCTAATACAGGGTCAGATACGCAGTATTTT | CASRPNTGSDTQYF
14 | TRBJ2-1 | TRBV18 | . | TRBD1 | TGTGCCAGCTCACCACCCGGGACAGGAGGTGAGCAGTTCTTC | CASSPPGTGGEQFF
14 | TRBJ2-5 | TRBV7-8 | many | . | TGTGCCAGCAGCCCGGACCCTCGTGGGGAGACCCAGTACTTC | CASSPDPRGETQYF
16 | TRBJ1-1 | TRBV5-1 | many | . | TGCGCCAGCAGCTTGGATAGTGGGGGGCCGGGCGCTGAAGCTTTCTTT | CASSLDSGGPGAEAFF
16 | TRBJ2-1 | TRBV10-3 | few | TRBD1 | TGTGCCATCAGTGAGGACAGGGGGCACAGCTCGGATGAGCAGTTCTTC | CAISEDRGHSSDEQFF
17 | TRBJ2-3 | TRBV20-1 | many | TRBD2 | TGCAGTGCTAGAGCCCCGGAGGGACTAGCGGGAGGGGGAGGGCAGTATTTT | CSARAPEGLAGGGGQYF
17 | TRBJ2-1 | TRBV11-2 | many | TRBD2 | TGTGCCAGCAGCTTAGGTCTAGCGGGAGGATACTACAATGAGCAGTTCTTC | CASSLGLAGGYYNEQFF
13 | TRBJ2-5 | TRBV29-1 | many | TRBD2 | TGCAGCGTGGGGACTACGGCGAAGGAGACCCAGTACTTC | CSVGTTAKETQYF
13 | TRBJ2-5 | TRBV29-1 | many | . | TGCAGCTCCAGGGGGGGATTCCAAGAGACCCAGTACTTC | CSSRGGFQETQYF
13 | TRBJ2-5 | TRBV29-1 | many | . | TGCAGCGTTACCCTGACTAGCCAAGAGACCCAGTACTTC | CSVTLTSQETQYF
17 | TRBJ2-1 | TRBV30 | . | TRBD1 | TGTGCCTGGAGTGTCGCAAGGACAGGGCGATTCGCCAATGAGCAGTTCTTC | CAWSVARTGRFANEQFF
14 | TRBJ2-5 | TRBV21-1 | . | . | TGTGCCAGCAGCTACCGGCAGAGGGGGGAGACCCAGTACTTC | CASSYRQRGETQYF
12 | TRBJ2-3 | TRBV6-1 | many | . | TGTGCCAGCAGTGAAGGGACAGATACGCAGTATTTT | CASSEGTDTQYF
15 | TRBJ2-1 | TRBV6-5 | many | TRBD1 | TGTGCCAGTCGCCCTGGACAGGGGGCGATCAATGAGCAGTTCTTC | CASRPGQGAINEQFF
15 | TRBJ2-4 | TRBV28 | many | TRBD1 | TGTGCCAGCACCAACGGACAGGCGGCCAAAAACATTCAGTACTTC | CASTNGQAAKNIQYF
15 | TRBJ1-3 | TRBV28 | many | TRBD1 | TGTGCCAGCAGCCTACAGGGGGGTCCTGGAAACACCATATATTTT | CASSLQGGPGNTIYF
14 | TRBJ2-1 | TRBV14 | many | . | TGTGCCAGCAGCCCCCGGACTGCCCTCAATGAGCAGTTCTTC | CASSPRTALNEQFF
15 | TRBJ2-3 | TRBV5-1 | many | . | TGCGCCAGCAGCTTGGGGGCAGGGATCACAGATACGCAGTATTTT | CASSLGAGITDTQYF
13 | TRBJ2-1 | TRBV7-9 | many | . | TGTGCCAGCAGCTTAGCACAGGAATCTGAGCAGTTCTTC | CASSLAQESEQFF
12 | TRBJ1-1 | TRBV2 | many | . | TGTGCCAGCAGTGAATTGGCAGGGAAGGCTTTCTTT | CASSELAGKAFF
15 | TRBJ2-7 | TRBV28 | . | TRBD2 | TGTGCCAGCATTTCACTAGCGGGAGGCCCCTACGAGCAGTACTTC | CASISLAGGPYEQYF
14 | TRBJ2-7 | TRBV5-1 | many | . | TGCGCCAGCAGCCTAACTTCCCTAACGGGCGAGCAGTACTTC | CASSLTSLTGEQYF
14 | TRBJ1-1 | TRBV14 | many | . | TGTGCCAGCGCGGGGAGCCTCATGAACACTGAAGCTTTCTTT | CASAGSLMNTEAFF
14 | TRBJ1-1 | TRBV5-1 | many | . | TGCGCCAGCAGCTACGGCGGGGGACGTACTGAAGCTTTCTTT | CASSYGGGRTEAFF
14 | TRBJ2-5 | TRBV6-5 | many | TRBD1 | TGTGCCAGCAGTACAAGGGGGCTGGGGGAGACCCAGTACTTC | CASSTRGLGETQYF
15 | TRBJ2-1 | TRBV20-1 | . | TRBD2 | TGCAGTGCTGAGGGGACTAGCGGGGGGTACAATGAGCAGTTCTTC | CSAEGTSGGYNEQFF
11 | TRBJ2-1 | TRBV5-5 | many | . | TGTGCCAGCAGCCGGGACTTTAAGTGGTTCTTC | CASSRDFKWFF
13 | TRBJ2-1 | TRBV7-9 | . | . | TGTGCCAGCAGCTTTTCTCCGGGAGATGAGCAGTTCTTC | CASSFSPGDEQFF